This TCR beta chain was captured by sequencing in a study of CD8 T cells in ankylosing spondylitis (dated by TCRdb to about 2017). At the level of the whole study: The study profiled T cell receptor beta repertoires in healthy donors and ankylosing spondylitis patients to find disease-linked TCR variants. In total, the full study cohort was made up of 108 healthy donors and approximately 24 ankylosing spondylitis patients. Peripheral blood was sampled, and synovial fluid was additionally collected from ankylosing spondylitis patients. Study-wide findings and limitations: The disease-linked clones were reported to be significantly enriched in matched synovial fluid samples from ankylosing spondylitis patients. The disease-linked clones showed a CD8+ phenotype and occurred at relatively low frequencies in peripheral blood. Some TCR beta motif variants had previously been reported in synovial fluid and blood of reactive arthritis patients, which suggested common disease-initiation mechanisms. A TCR beta motif of several highly homologous amino acid variants appeared characteristic of blood from ankylosing spondylitis patients.

To note about this clonotype: What antigen it recognizes has not been identified. No qualities accompany the bases; no much larger clone lies one base away.

The CDR3 measures 12 amino acids from cysteine to phenylalanine. Of all the DNA, just the CDR3 is kept, 36 bases in frame from base 1. The junction carries 9 bases between V and J, which are trimmed by 1 base and 8 bases respectively. CDR1 and CDR2 are read off the germline V gene as SGHDN and FVKESK. The sequencing machine was an Illumina HiSeq 2500. TCR beta libraries were prepared by quantitative 5'-RACE with molecular barcodes. In the original analysis: To identify disease-linked TCR variants, a new computational method was used, one built on a probabilistic model of VDJ rearrangement. TCRdb handled the public reads itself, with Q25 trimming in fastp and clone calling in MiXCR, and kept productive beta chains. Here each entry gathers all rows of one CDR3 protein and keeps the most common genes and DNA. These V and J calls derive from TCRdb rather than the authors' analysis. The sample table lists approximately 540,000 distinct CDR3 sequences, over 9.5% of them with a count of one. Together, the top ten hold around 7% of the sample.

This chain joins TRBV14 to TRBJ2-7; the D gene could be TRBD1 or TRBD2, each one agreeing over 5 bases. The receptor's source is a male donor with ankylosing spondylitis. Material for sequencing was blood, either unsorted or a sorted T cell fraction (not recorded which). The CDR3 reads as follows: CASSQAGTKQYF. Read as DNA, the sequence is TGTGCCAGCAGCCAAGCAGGGACGAAGCAGTACTTC. The full variable domain, with segments outside the CDR3 supplied by the reference TRBV14 and TRBJ2-7 proteins, appears as EAGVTQFPSHSVIEKGQTVTLRCDPISGHDNLYWYRRVMGKEIKFLLHFVKESKQDESGMPNNRFLAERTGGTYSTLKVQPAELEDSGVYFCASSQAGTKQYFGPGTRLTVT.